This T cell receptor beta chain derives from a study of blood T cell repertoires in COVID-19. Overall study: The study drew acute and convalescent COVID-19 samples from the United States, Italy and Spain. From T cells, B-cell-depleted T cells, or PBMCs came the material, which was cDNA or gDNA.

Libraries were prepared by immunoSEQ multiplex PCR; TCRdb keeps only in-frame clonotypes and omits some of them. This sample has about 210,000 clones; more than 75% occur once, and the top ten carry 10% to 15%. Looked up from germline, CDR1 is KGHSH and CDR2 is LQKENI. V lost 3 bases, J lost 1 base, and 10 bases lay in between. The CDR3 is 14 amino acids. This clone was recorded once. Specimen: peripheral blood. This sequence joins TRBV18 and TRBJ2-7, with D maybe TRBD1 (7 bases). The source is a woman aged 40 to 49 with acute or convalescent COVID-19. CDR3 in amino acids: CASSPAGQSYEQYF. The CDR3 coding sequence is TGTGCCAGCTCACCCGCGGGACAGTCCTACGAGCAGTACTTC. Variable domain in full (rest from reference TRBV18 and TRBJ2-7): NAGVMQNPRHLVRRRGQEARLRCSPMKGHSHVYWYRQLPEEGLKFMVYLQKENIIDESGMPKERFSAEFPKEGPSILRIQQVVRGDSAAYFCASSPAGQSYEQYFGPGTRLTVT.